This TCR beta chain was retrieved from a study of T cells in Graves' hyperthyroidism and ophthalmopathy. Whole-study context: Peripheral blood samples were taken at initial diagnosis, prior to any treatment.

Broader study findings: Blood shared most expanded thyroid clonotypes above 0.001.

The CDR3 spans 15 residues. After removal of 1 base from V and 0 bases from J, the junction contained 1 base not matched to a gene. Germline CDR1 DFQATT, CDR2 SNEGSKA (reference sequence). Amplification of TCR beta CDR3 regions used RNA as the template. RT-PCR in the first round (using the HTBI primer set) targeted the TCR CDR3. One entry per CDR3 protein, called by TCRdb with MiXCR from the multiplex PCR reads. The sample has a few hundred thousand distinct CDR3 sequences, more than 14% seen once. Disease duration was under 3 months in the ophthalmopathy patients, who also had a Clinical Activity Score of at least 3 and a NOSPECS grade of at least 4. For the diagnoses, clinical symptoms, serum thyroxine and TRAb, thyroid ultrasound and orbital computed tomography were used. In the case of this clonotype: Its antigen is currently unknown.

This receptor was obtained from a woman in her twenties or thirties with Graves' ophthalmopathy. The chain couples TRBV20-1 to TRBJ2-3; 10 bases match TRBD2. Sequences were obtained from blood. The CDR3 sequence is CSARASGGSTDTQYF. CDR3 DNA sequence: TGCAGTGCTAGAGCTAGCGGGGGAAGCACAGATACGCAGTATTTT.